This T cell receptor (beta chain) was profiled in a study of CD8+CD57+ T cells in acquired aplastic anemia. Study overall: On average, sorted CD4+ and CD8+ cells gave 3.2 ug of DNA. Healthy-donor CD4+ cells averaged roughly 11 million reads.

Findings and limits, study-wide: Researchers report that around 31 CD8+ CDR3 sequences appeared in both patients and controls.

The TCR beta profiling, which covered VDJ combination and CDR3 sequence, was carried out using genomic DNA as the template. TCRdb reanalysed the reads using MiXCR and keeps one entry per CDR3 protein. The sample yields 180,000 or so distinct CDR3 sequences, about half seen once. Germline V gene data show CDR1 as SGHTA and CDR2 as FQGTGA. CDR3 length: 15 residues. V gave up 5 bases and J gave up 9 bases; unmatched junction bases: 13. This clonotype has just a few counts. Its antigen is not known. The chain recombines TRBV7-3 with TRBJ1-2; TRBD1 matches 9 bases. Material for sequencing was sorted CD4+, CD8+, or CD8+CD57+ T cells (not recorded which) from PBMCs. This TCR derives from a human donor in good health. CDR3 protein: CASSPYPGQGVRYTF. CDR3 nucleotides: TGTGCCAGCAGCCCGTACCCGGGACAGGGCGTGCGCTACACCTTC.